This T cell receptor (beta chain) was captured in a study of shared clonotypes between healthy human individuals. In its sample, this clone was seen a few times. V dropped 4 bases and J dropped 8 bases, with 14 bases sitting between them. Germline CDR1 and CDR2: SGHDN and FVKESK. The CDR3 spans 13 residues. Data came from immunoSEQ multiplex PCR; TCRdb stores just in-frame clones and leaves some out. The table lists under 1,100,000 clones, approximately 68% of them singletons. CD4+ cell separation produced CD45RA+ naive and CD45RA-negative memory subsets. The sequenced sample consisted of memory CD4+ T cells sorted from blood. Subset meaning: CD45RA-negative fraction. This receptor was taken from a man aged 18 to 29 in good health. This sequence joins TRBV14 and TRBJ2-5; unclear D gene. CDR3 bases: TGTGCCAGCAGCCCCGGCGGCGAGCGTACCCAGTACTTC. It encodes CASSPGGERTQYF.